This TCR beta chain was captured by sequencing in a study of blood T cell repertoires in COVID-19. The CDR3 has 19 residues. The ends lost 3 bases at V and 7 bases at J; junction bases unmatched: 16. This table comes from immunoSEQ multiplex PCR, and its TCRdb copy is limited to in-frame clones, with some not included. The repertoire includes about 19,000 clones, 82% of them detected once, and about 6% sits in the top ten. The clonotype was recovered from a human donor in a cohort sampled during active COVID-19. The sample consisted of peripheral blood. The chain employs TRBV5-3 and TRBJ1-6, with 10 bases fitting TRBD1. TRBV5-3 is an ORF for which the function is uncertain. CDR3: CARSSPGQGSDMLNSPLHF. The CDR3 DNA reads TGTGCCAGAAGCTCTCCGGGACAGGGGTCGGATATGTTGAATTCACCCCTCCACTTT.